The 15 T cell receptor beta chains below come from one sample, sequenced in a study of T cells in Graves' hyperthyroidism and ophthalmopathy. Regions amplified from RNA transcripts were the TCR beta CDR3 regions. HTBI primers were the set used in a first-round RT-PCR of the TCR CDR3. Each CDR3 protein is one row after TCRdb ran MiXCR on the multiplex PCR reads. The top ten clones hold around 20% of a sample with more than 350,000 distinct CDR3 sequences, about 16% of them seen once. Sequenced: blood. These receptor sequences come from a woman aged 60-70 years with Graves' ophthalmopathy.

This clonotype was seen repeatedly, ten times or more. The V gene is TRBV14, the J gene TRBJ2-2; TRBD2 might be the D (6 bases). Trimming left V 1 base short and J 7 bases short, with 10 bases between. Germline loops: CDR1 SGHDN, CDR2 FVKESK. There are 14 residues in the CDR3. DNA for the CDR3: TGTGCCAGCAGCCAAGGACTAGGGATCGGGGAGCTGTTTTTT. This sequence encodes CASSQGLGIGELFF.

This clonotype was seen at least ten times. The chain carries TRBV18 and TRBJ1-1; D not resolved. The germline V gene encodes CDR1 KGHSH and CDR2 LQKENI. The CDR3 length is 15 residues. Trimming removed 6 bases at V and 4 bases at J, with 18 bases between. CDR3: CASSRDGPGVTEAFF. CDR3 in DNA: TGTGCCAGCTCGCGTGACGGCCCCGGTGTCACTGAAGCTTTCTTT.

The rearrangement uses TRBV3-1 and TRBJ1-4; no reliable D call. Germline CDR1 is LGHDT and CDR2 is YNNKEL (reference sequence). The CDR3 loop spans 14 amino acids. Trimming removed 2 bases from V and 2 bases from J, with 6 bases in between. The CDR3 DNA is TGTGCCAGCAGCCAACGGGGTACTAATGAAAAACTGTTTTTT. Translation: CASSQRGTNEKLFF. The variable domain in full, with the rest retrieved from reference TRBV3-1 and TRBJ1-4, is DTAVSQTPKYLVTQMGNDKSIKCEQNLGHDTMYWYKQDSKKFLKIMFSYNNKELIINETVPNRFSPKSPDKAHLNLHINSLELGDSAVYFCASSQRGTNEKLFFGSGTQLSVL.

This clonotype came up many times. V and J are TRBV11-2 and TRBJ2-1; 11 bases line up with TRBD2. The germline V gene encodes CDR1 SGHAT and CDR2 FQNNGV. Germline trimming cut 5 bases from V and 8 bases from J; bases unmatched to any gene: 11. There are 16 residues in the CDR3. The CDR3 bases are TGTGCCAGCAGCCTAATTAGCGGGAGGGCCGGCGATGAGCAGTTCTTC. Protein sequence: CASSLISGRAGDEQFF.

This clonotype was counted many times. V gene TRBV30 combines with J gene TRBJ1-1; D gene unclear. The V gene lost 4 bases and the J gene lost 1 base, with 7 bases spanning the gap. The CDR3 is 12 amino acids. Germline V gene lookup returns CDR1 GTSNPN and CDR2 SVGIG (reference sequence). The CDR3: CAWNAANTEAFF. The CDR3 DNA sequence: TGTGCCTGGAACGCGGCGAACACTGAAGCTTTCTTT.

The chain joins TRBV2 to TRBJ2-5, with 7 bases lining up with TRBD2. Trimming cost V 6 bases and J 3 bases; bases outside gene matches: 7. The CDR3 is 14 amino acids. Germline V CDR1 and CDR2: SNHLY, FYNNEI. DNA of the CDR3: TGTGCCAGCAGCGTGGGGCTAGCGGAAGAGACCCAGTACTTC. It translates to CASSVGLAEETQYF.

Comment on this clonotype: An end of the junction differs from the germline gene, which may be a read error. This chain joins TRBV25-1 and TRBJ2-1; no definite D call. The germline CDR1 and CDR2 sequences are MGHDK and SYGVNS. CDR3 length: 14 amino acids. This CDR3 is CASSDPYSYSEQFF. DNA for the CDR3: TGTGCCAGCAGTGACCCTTACTCCTACAGTGAGCAGTTCTTC.

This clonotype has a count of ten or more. CDR3 DNA sequence: TGCAGTGCTGATACGACTACTAGCGGGAGGTATTACGAGCAGTACTTC. Its translation is CSADTTTSGRYYEQYF. The genes are TRBV20-1 and TRBJ2-7; 12 bases are a match to TRBD2. CDR1 and CDR2 from the germline V gene are DFQATT and SNEGSKA (reference sequence). The trim removed 5 bases at V and 4 bases at J, leaving 12 bases unmatched. The CDR3 contains 16 residues.

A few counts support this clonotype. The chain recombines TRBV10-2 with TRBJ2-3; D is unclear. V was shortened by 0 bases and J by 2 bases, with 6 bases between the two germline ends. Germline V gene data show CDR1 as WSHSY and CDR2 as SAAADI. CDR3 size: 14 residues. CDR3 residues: CASSESLDTDTQYF. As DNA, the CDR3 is TGCGCCAGCAGTGAGTCCCTTGACACAGATACGCAGTATTTT.

CDR3 bases: TGTGCCAGCTCAAGACTAGCGGGAGCGGTTGAGCAGTTCTTC. Translating gives CASSRLAGAVEQFF. This chain links TRBV11-2 with TRBJ2-1; 12 bases map to TRBD2. With V trimmed by 8 bases and J by 9 bases, 8 bases remained unmatched. The CDR3 is made up of 14 amino acids. Germline CDR1 reads SGHAT; CDR2 reads FQNNGV.

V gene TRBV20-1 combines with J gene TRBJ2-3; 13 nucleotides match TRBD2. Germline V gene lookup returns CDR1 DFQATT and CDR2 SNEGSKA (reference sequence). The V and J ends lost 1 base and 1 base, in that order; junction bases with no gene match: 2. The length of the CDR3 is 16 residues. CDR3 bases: TGCAGTGCTAGAGGGACTAGCGGGAGTGGCACAGATACGCAGTATTTT. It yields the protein CSARGTSGSGTDTQYF.

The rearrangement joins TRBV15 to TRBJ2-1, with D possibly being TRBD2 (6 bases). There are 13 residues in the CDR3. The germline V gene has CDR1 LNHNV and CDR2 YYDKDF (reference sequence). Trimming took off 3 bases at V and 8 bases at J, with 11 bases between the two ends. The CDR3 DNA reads TGTGCCACCAGCAGGAGGACGGGAGATGAGCAGTTCTTC. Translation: CATSRRTGDEQFF.

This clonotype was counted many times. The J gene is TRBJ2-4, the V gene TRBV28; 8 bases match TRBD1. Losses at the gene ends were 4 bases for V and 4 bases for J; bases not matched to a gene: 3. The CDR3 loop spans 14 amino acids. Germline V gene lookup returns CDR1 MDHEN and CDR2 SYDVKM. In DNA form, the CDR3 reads TGTGCCAGCAGTTCGGGGGACAGGAAAAACATTCAGTACTTC. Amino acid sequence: CASSSGDRKNIQYF. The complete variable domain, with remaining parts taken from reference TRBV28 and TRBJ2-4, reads DVKVTQSSRYLVKRTGEKVFLECVQDMDHENMFWYRQDPGLGLRLIYFSYDVKMKEKGDIPEGYSVSREKKERFSLILESASTNQTSMYLCASSSGDRKNIQYFGAGTRLSVL.

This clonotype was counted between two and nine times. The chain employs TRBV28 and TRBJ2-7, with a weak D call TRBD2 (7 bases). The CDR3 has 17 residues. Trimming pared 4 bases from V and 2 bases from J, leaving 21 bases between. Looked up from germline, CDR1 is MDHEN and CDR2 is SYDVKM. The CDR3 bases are TGTGCCAGCAGTTCACCCAGGGGCTCAGGACTAGCCTACGAGCAGTACTTC. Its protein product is CASSSPRGSGLAYEQYF. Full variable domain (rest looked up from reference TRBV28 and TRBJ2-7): DVKVTQSSRYLVKRTGEKVFLECVQDMDHENMFWYRQDPGLGLRLIYFSYDVKMKEKGDIPEGYSVSREKKERFSLILESASTNQTSMYLCASSSPRGSGLAYEQYFGPGTRLTVT.

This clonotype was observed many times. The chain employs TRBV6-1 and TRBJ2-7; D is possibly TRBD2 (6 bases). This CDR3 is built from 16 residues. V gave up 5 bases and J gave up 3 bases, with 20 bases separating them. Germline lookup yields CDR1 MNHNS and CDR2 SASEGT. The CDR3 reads CASSQSLADSHYEQYF. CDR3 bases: TGTGCCAGCAGTCAATCGTTAGCGGACTCCCACTACGAGCAGTACTTC.